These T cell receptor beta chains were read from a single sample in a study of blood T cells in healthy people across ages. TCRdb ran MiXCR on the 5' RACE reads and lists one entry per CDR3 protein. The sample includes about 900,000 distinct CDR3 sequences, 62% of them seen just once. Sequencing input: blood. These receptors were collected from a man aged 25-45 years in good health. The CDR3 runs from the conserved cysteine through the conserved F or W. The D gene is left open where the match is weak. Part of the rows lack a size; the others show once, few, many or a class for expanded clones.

CDR3aa: CANSSGLGQRSGNTIYF
CDR3nt: TGTGCCAACAGCTCAGGTCTGGGACAGCGCTCTGGAAACACCATATATTTT
d_gene: TRBD1
v_gene: TRBV7-2
j_gene: TRBJ1-3
abundance: NA

CDR3aa: CATRGPTDTQYF
CDR3nt: TGTGCCACCAGGGGTCCCACAGATACGCAGTATTTT
d_gene: NA
v_gene: TRBV24-1
j_gene: TRBJ2-3
abundance: NA

CDR3aa: CASSKQGSGANVLTF
CDR3nt: TGCGCCAGCAGCAAACAGGGTTCTGGGGCCAACGTCCTGACTTTC
d_gene: NA
v_gene: TRBV5-1
j_gene: TRBJ2-6
abundance: NA

CDR3aa: CASSQDYQSGQPQHF
CDR3nt: TGCGCCAGCAGCCAAGATTACCAGTCGGGGCAGCCCCAGCATTTT
d_gene: NA
v_gene: TRBV4-3
j_gene: TRBJ1-5
abundance: NA

CDR3aa: CASSPDGLPCEQYF
CDR3nt: TGTGCCAGCAGCCCCGACGGACTTCCCTGCGAGCAGTACTTC
d_gene: NA
v_gene: TRBV9
j_gene: TRBJ2-7
abundance: NA

CDR3aa: CASSLREGTDTQYF
CDR3nt: TGTGCCAGCAGTTTGCGGGAAGGGACAGATACGCAGTATTTT
d_gene: NA
v_gene: TRBV12-3/TRBV12-4
j_gene: TRBJ2-3
abundance: NA

CDR3aa: CATQAQGRDGYTF
CDR3nt: TGTGCCACCCAAGCGCAGGGGCGGGATGGCTACACCTTC
d_gene: NA
v_gene: TRBV10-3
j_gene: TRBJ1-2
abundance: NA

CDR3aa: CASSLGGYNEKLFF
CDR3nt: TGTGCCAGCAGCTTAGGCGGATATAATGAAAAACTGTTTTTT
d_gene: NA
v_gene: TRBV7-2
j_gene: TRBJ1-4
abundance: NA

CDR3aa: CASSSWTGQTGELFF
CDR3nt: TGTGCCAGCAGCTCTTGGACAGGGCAAACCGGGGAGCTGTTTTTT
d_gene: TRBD1
v_gene: TRBV9
j_gene: TRBJ2-2
abundance: once

CDR3aa: CASSPPSGYSYNEQYF
CDR3nt: TGTGCCAGCAGTCCTCCTAGCGGGTACTCCTACAATGAGCAGTACTTC
d_gene: TRBD2
v_gene: TRBV6-2/TRBV6-3
j_gene: TRBJ2-7
abundance: NA

CDR3aa: CASSLSRFGQGAGELFF
CDR3nt: TGTGCCAGCAGCTTATCCCGATTCGGACAGGGGGCCGGGGAGCTGTTTTTT
d_gene: TRBD1
v_gene: TRBV7-8
j_gene: TRBJ2-2
abundance: NA

CDR3aa: CASSVAAGVNEKLFF
CDR3nt: TGTGCCAGCAGCGTAGCGGCGGGGGTTAATGAAAAACTGTTTTTT
d_gene: NA
v_gene: TRBV9
j_gene: TRBJ1-4
abundance: NA

CDR3aa: CASSTSSGTGFTDTQYF
CDR3nt: TGTGCCAGCAGTACCTCCTCCGGGACAGGGTTCACAGATACGCAGTATTTT
d_gene: TRBD1
v_gene: TRBV27
j_gene: TRBJ2-3
abundance: NA

CDR3aa: CASTQPGLRNSYNSPLHF
CDR3nt: TGTGCCAGCACCCAGCCGGGGCTGAGGAACTCCTATAATTCACCCCTCCACTTT
d_gene: NA
v_gene: TRBV27
j_gene: TRBJ1-6
abundance: NA

CDR3aa: CASSLVAGRDEVYTF
CDR3nt: TGTGCCAGCAGCTTAGTTGCGGGCAGGGATGAGGTCTACACCTTC
d_gene: NA
v_gene: TRBV7-2
j_gene: TRBJ1-2
abundance: many

CDR3aa: CSAVGSGEGDEQFF
CDR3nt: TGCAGCGCCGTGGGGTCAGGCGAAGGCGATGAGCAGTTCTTC
d_gene: NA
v_gene: TRBV29-1
j_gene: TRBJ2-1
abundance: NA

CDR3aa: CSATGDRGPNEQFF
CDR3nt: TGCAGTGCTACCGGGGACAGGGGGCCGAATGAGCAGTTCTTC
d_gene: TRBD1
v_gene: TRBV20-1
j_gene: TRBJ2-1
abundance: NA

CDR3aa: CASSHSLIFNTGELFF
CDR3nt: TGTGCCAGCAGCCACTCCCTAATTTTTAACACCGGGGAGCTGTTTTTT
d_gene: NA
v_gene: TRBV3-1
j_gene: TRBJ2-2
abundance: NA

CDR3aa: CASSQLDRAGGGYTF
CDR3nt: TGCGCCAGCAGCCAGCTGGACAGGGCAGGCGGGGGCTACACCTTC
d_gene: TRBD1
v_gene: TRBV4-3
j_gene: TRBJ1-2
abundance: few

CDR3aa: CASGGGVDEQYF
CDR3nt: TGTGCCAGCGGCGGGGGGGTGGACGAGCAGTACTTC
d_gene: TRBD2
v_gene: TRBV9
j_gene: TRBJ2-7
abundance: NA

CDR3aa: CSARLGTSGGAYNEQFF
CDR3nt: TGCAGTGCTAGATTAGGGACTAGCGGGGGGGCGTACAATGAGCAGTTCTTC
d_gene: TRBD2
v_gene: TRBV20-1
j_gene: TRBJ2-1
abundance: few

CDR3aa: CASSYQRGGLPNEKLFF
CDR3nt: TGTGCCAGCAGCTACCAACGGGGGGGACTACCTAATGAAAAACTGTTTTTT
d_gene: NA
v_gene: TRBV6-2/TRBV6-3
j_gene: TRBJ1-4
abundance: NA

CDR3aa: CASSWGQGGQPQHF
CDR3nt: TGCGCCAGCAGCTGGGGACAGGGGGGGCAGCCCCAGCATTTT
d_gene: TRBD1
v_gene: TRBV5-1
j_gene: TRBJ1-5
abundance: NA

CDR3aa: CASSLAQGRGYEQYF
CDR3nt: TGTGCCAGCAGCTTAGCGCAAGGGAGGGGTTACGAGCAGTACTTC
d_gene: TRBD2
v_gene: TRBV7-2
j_gene: TRBJ2-7
abundance: NA

CDR3aa: CSASRRAGLGDTQYF
CDR3nt: TGCAGTGCATCCCGCAGAGCGGGTTTGGGAGATACGCAGTATTTT
d_gene: NA
v_gene: TRBV20-1
j_gene: TRBJ2-3
abundance: NA

CDR3aa: CSVEGGRTGTDTQYF
CDR3nt: TGCAGCGTTGAAGGTGGCCGAACTGGTACAGATACGCAGTATTTT
d_gene: NA
v_gene: TRBV29-1
j_gene: TRBJ2-3
abundance: NA

CDR3aa: CASSDSDQGVDTQYF
CDR3nt: TGTGCCAGCAGTGACTCTGACCAGGGGGTAGATACGCAGTATTTT
d_gene: TRBD1
v_gene: TRBV6-4
j_gene: TRBJ2-3
abundance: NA

CDR3aa: CASSLPPRGAYEQYF
CDR3nt: TGTGCCAGCAGCTTACCCCCTCGGGGAGCCTACGAGCAGTACTTC
d_gene: NA
v_gene: TRBV28
j_gene: TRBJ2-7
abundance: NA

CDR3aa: CASSDPGLSAFF
CDR3nt: TGTGCCAGCAGTGATCCCGGGCTAAGTGCTTTCTTT
d_gene: NA
v_gene: TRBV25-1
j_gene: TRBJ1-1
abundance: few

CDR3aa: CASSVGPDNEQFF
CDR3nt: TGTGCCAGCAGCGTAGGTCCGGACAATGAGCAGTTCTTC
d_gene: NA
v_gene: TRBV9
j_gene: TRBJ2-1
abundance: NA

CDR3aa: CASSQRWRPGGFVDEQYF
CDR3nt: TGTGCCAGCAGCCAAAGATGGAGGCCAGGGGGCTTCGTCGACGAGCAGTACTTC
d_gene: TRBD1
v_gene: TRBV3-1
j_gene: TRBJ2-7
abundance: NA

CDR3aa: CASSYPRDTGYSGANVLTF
CDR3nt: TGTGCCAGCAGTTACCCCCGGGACACCGGGTACTCTGGGGCCAACGTCCTGACTTTC
d_gene: NA
v_gene: TRBV6-5
j_gene: TRBJ2-6
abundance: NA

CDR3aa: CASAGWNEQYF
CDR3nt: TGTGCCAGTGCAGGGTGGAACGAGCAGTACTTC
d_gene: NA
v_gene: TRBV27
j_gene: TRBJ2-7
abundance: few

CDR3aa: CASSYEGAHIGELFF
CDR3nt: TGTGCCAGCAGTTACGAGGGGGCGCATATCGGGGAGCTGTTTTTT
d_gene: TRBD1
v_gene: TRBV6-2/TRBV6-3
j_gene: TRBJ2-2
abundance: NA

CDR3aa: CASSQGGPGGNQPQHF
CDR3nt: TGTGCCAGCAGCCAAGGGGGACCTGGGGGCAATCAGCCCCAGCATTTT
d_gene: NA
v_gene: TRBV4-2
j_gene: TRBJ1-5
abundance: NA

CDR3aa: CASSPLLGGTNTEAFF
CDR3nt: TGCGCCAGCAGCCCCCTTTTGGGGGGAACTAACACTGAAGCTTTCTTT
d_gene: NA
v_gene: TRBV5-1
j_gene: TRBJ1-1
abundance: NA

CDR3aa: CASSYRGGAKNIQYF
CDR3nt: TGTGCCAGCAGCTACAGGGGGGGAGCCAAAAACATTCAGTACTTC
d_gene: NA
v_gene: TRBV21-1
j_gene: TRBJ2-4
abundance: NA

CDR3aa: CSARLNSVAEAFF
CDR3nt: TGCAGCGCCCGTTTAAACTCCGTCGCTGAAGCTTTCTTT
d_gene: NA
v_gene: TRBV29-1
j_gene: TRBJ1-1
abundance: NA